The 15 T cell receptor beta chains presented below share a single source sample, sequenced in a study of OX40 agonist ivuxolimab in advanced cancers. The protocol was immunoSEQ multiplex PCR, while the TCRdb copy is restricted to in-frame clones and leaves out a portion. In the table there are 36,000 or so clones, more than 65% of which are singletons. Sequenced material: CD4+ or CD8+ T cells sorted from blood, taken in a trial of the OX40 agonist ivuxolimab. The receptors come from an adult with an advanced solid tumor such as melanoma, head and neck, liver or kidney cancer.

The chain carries TRBV11-2 and TRBJ2-7, with 9 bases lining up with TRBD2. The CDR3 has 16 residues. Trimming removed 0 bases from V and 1 base from J; junction bases left unmatched: 4. In germline, CDR1 is SGHAT, CDR2 FQNNGV. CDR3 region: CASSLDLAGLSYEQYF. In nucleotides, the CDR3 is TGTGCCAGCAGCTTAGACCTAGCGGGACTATCCTACGAGCAGTACTTC.

This clone was counted between two and nine times. The genes are TRBV28 and TRBJ2-7; D remains unclear. CDR1 is MDHEN and CDR2 is SYDVKM in the germline V gene. V was pared by 5 bases and J by 8 bases, with 10 bases between. This CDR3 comprises 11 residues. The CDR3 bases are TGTGCCAGCAGTCCACGCGACAAGCAGTACTTC. Translation gives CASSPRDKQYF.

The chain recombines TRBV5-1 with TRBJ2-2, with D possibly being TRBD2 (6 bases). Trimming pared 4 bases from V and 5 bases from J, leaving 12 bases between. Germline V gene lookup returns CDR1 SGHRS and CDR2 YFSETQ. This CDR3 has 14 residues. CDR3 in amino acids: CASSDPGGTGELFF. The CDR3 coding sequence is TGCGCCAGCAGCGACCCCGGGGGTACCGGGGAGCTGTTTTTT. The variable domain in full, with the rest retrieved from reference TRBV5-1 and TRBJ2-2, is KAGVTQTPRYLIKTRGQQVTLSCSPISGHRSVSWYQQTPGQGLQFLFEYFSETQRNKGNFPGRFSGRQFSNSRSEMNVSTLELGDSALYLCASSDPGGTGELFFGEGSRLTVL.

V is TRBV7-9 and J is TRBJ1-4; D is unclear. Germline V gene sequence: CDR1 SEHNR, CDR2 FQNEAQ (reference sequence). The CDR3 spans 15 residues. Trimming took off 1 base at V and 8 bases at J, with 14 bases between the two ends. This CDR3 reads CASSLDGPPREKLFF. In nucleotides, the CDR3 is TGTGCCAGCAGCTTAGACGGGCCACCCCGAGAAAAACTGTTTTTT.

This clone was counted a single time. The chain combines TRBV5-6 with TRBJ2-3; D unresolved. V was cut by 4 bases and J by 5 bases, with 11 bases left in between. This CDR3 contains 13 residues. CDR1 and CDR2 from the germline V gene are SGHDT and YYEEEE. CDR3 sequence (DNA): TGTGCCAGCAGCCGTCCCCCCCGAGATACGCAGTATTTT. It translates to CASSRPPRDTQYF.

The chain joins TRBV18 to TRBJ2-1; 7 bases match TRBD2. Per germline, CDR1 KGHSH and CDR2 LQKENI. Trimming took 3 bases from V and 2 from J; bases not matched to a gene: 4. This CDR3 spans 15 amino acids. CDR3 DNA: TGTGCCAGCTCACCGTCGGCGGGGGCCTACAATGAGCAGTTCTTC. Translated: CASSPSAGAYNEQFF.

The chain recombines TRBV19 with TRBJ1-3; no definite D call. V was clipped by 4 bases and J by 3 bases, with 7 bases between them. The CDR3 is made up of 13 amino acids. CDR1 is LNHDA and CDR2 is SQIVND in the germline V gene (reference sequence). The CDR3 spells CASSTVIGNTIYF. CDR3 coding DNA: TGTGCCAGTAGTACAGTTATTGGAAACACCATATATTTT. The full variable domain, completed using reference TRBV19 and TRBJ1-3, is DGGITQSPKYLFRKEGQNVTLSCEQNLNHDAMYWYRQDPGQGLRLIYYSQIVNDFQKGDIAEGYSVSREKKESFPLTVTSAQKNPTAFYLCASSTVIGNTIYFGEGSWLTVV.

The genes are TRBV19 and TRBJ1-6, with 9 nucleotides matching TRBD1. The CDR3 has 14 residues. Germline assignment: CDR1 LNHDA and CDR2 SQIVND (reference sequence). J gave up 7 bases and V 5 bases, and 3 bases lay outside the gene matches. CDR3 in DNA: TGTGCCAGTAGTGGCGACAGGGGGAATTCACCCCTCCACTTT. Translated: CASSGDRGNSPLHF. Combining the CDR3 with reference TRBV19 and TRBJ1-6 gives the whole variable domain DGGITQSPKYLFRKEGQNVTLSCEQNLNHDAMYWYRQDPGQGLRLIYYSQIVNDFQKGDIAEGYSVSREKKESFPLTVTSAQKNPTAFYLCASSGDRGNSPLHFGNGTRLTVT.

V usage is TRBV7-2 and J usage is TRBJ2-2, with D possibly being TRBD2 (6 bases). Looked up from germline, CDR1 is SGHTA and CDR2 is FQGNSA. The CDR3 consists of 15 residues. The CDR3 nucleotides read TGTGCGACCCTTCGCGGGACCCCCAAGGGCGGGGAGCTGTTTTTT. Translated: CATLRGTPKGGELFF. The full variable domain, with the rest looked up from reference TRBV7-2 and TRBJ2-2, is GAGVSQSPSNKVTEKGKDVELRCDPISGHTALYWYRQSLGQGLEFLIYFQGNSAPDKSGLPSDRFSAERTGGSVSTLTIQRTQQEDSAVYLCATLRGTPKGGELFFGEGSRLTVL.

There are a few counts of this clone. V usage is TRBV30 and J usage is TRBJ1-6; weak D call: TRBD1 (5 bases). CDR1 is GTSNPN, CDR2 SVGIG, per germline (reference sequence). V was trimmed by 0 bases and J by 10 bases, leaving 13 bases between them. This CDR3 contains 14 residues. Written as DNA, the CDR3 is TGTGCCTGGAGTGTATCTCAGGGTGGATCACCCCTCCACTTT. Translating gives CAWSVSQGGSPLHF.

The sample holds a few counts of this clone. V usage is TRBV30 and J usage is TRBJ2-5; D may match TRBD1 or TRBD2 (5 bases each). The CDR3 extends over 12 amino acids. Per germline, CDR1 GTSNPN and CDR2 SVGIG (reference sequence). Trimming took off 3 bases at V and 5 bases at J, with 10 bases between the two ends. In nucleotides, the CDR3 is TGTGCCTGGAGGGGACCCGGGGAGACCCAGTACTTC. Translated: CAWRGPGETQYF.

The rearrangement uses TRBV4-1 and TRBJ1-1; 7 bases align to TRBD1. The V gene's germline CDR1 is MGHRA and CDR2 YSYEKL. After removal of 2 bases from V and 1 base from J, the junction contained 1 base not matched to a gene. The CDR3 loop spans 14 amino acids. The CDR3 protein is CASSQRTGNTEAFF. CDR3 sequence (DNA): TGCGCCAGCAGCCAACGGACAGGGAACACTGAAGCTTTCTTT.

This chain connects TRBV5-4 to TRBJ2-1; 7 nucleotides agree with TRBD2. V trimming: 4 bases; J trimming: 7 bases; junction bases outside the gene matches: 11. CDR1 and CDR2 from the germline V gene are SGHNT and YYREEE (reference sequence). This CDR3 has 15 residues. DNA of the CDR3: TGTGCCAGCAGCGGGGGGAGGGGACGGGAGAATGAGCAGTTCTTC. Its translation: CASSGGRGRENEQFF.

This clone occurred a few times. The chain carries TRBV29-1 and TRBJ1-2; 11 nucleotides match TRBD1. With 5 bases clipped from V and 3 bases from J, the junction kept 2 bases outside the gene matches. Germline loops: CDR1 SQVTM, CDR2 ANQGSEA. The CDR3 is 13 residues long. The CDR3 region is CSVRDRGDYGYTF. As DNA, the CDR3 is TGCAGCGTTAGGGACAGGGGGGACTATGGCTACACCTTC.

V gene TRBV6-1 combines with J gene TRBJ1-6; possible D gene TRBD1, 5 bases. CDR1 and CDR2 (germline): MNHNS, SASEGT. Deletions cut 6 bases from V and 3 bases from J, with 9 bases between. The CDR3 length is 14 residues. The CDR3 DNA sequence: TGTGCCAGCAGAGGGGTTCTCTATAATTCACCCCTCCACTTT. Amino acids: CASRGVLYNSPLHF.